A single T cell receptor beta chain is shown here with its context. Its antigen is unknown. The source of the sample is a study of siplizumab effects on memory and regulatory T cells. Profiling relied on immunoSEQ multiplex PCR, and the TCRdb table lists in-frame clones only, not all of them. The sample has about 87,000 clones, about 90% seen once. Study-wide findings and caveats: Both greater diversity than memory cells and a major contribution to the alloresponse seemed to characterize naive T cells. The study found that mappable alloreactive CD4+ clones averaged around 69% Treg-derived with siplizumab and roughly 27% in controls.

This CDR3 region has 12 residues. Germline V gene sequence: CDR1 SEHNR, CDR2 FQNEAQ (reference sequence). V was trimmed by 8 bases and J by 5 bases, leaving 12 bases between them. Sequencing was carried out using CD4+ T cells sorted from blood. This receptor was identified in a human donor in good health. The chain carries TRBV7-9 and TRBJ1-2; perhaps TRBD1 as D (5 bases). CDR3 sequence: CASPQGEYGYTF. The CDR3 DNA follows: TGTGCCAGCCCCCAGGGCGAATATGGCTACACCTTC.